What follows is one TCR beta chain and its context. PCR was performed using 60 Vbeta and 13 Jbeta primers. TCRdb keeps only in-frame clones here, not all; method: immunoSEQ multiplex PCR. The sample shows tens of thousands of clones, 77% of them seen only once. This sample stems from a study of cytomegalovirus exposure and HLA in healthy donors. Study-level background: Approximately 180 million T cells yielded around 120 million unique TCR beta sequences in earlier analysis.

Germline CDR1 is WSHSY and CDR2 is SAAADI. Germline trimming cut 2 bases from V and 1 base from J; bases unmatched to any gene: 9. The CDR3 contains 17 residues. The sequenced sample was PBMCs. This TCR came from a male donor in good health and CMV-seropositive. The chain joins TRBV10-2 to TRBJ1-1, with TRBD1 identical over 8 bases. The CDR3 nucleotides are TGCGCCAGCAGTGAGACCCTCCAGGGGGCCCGGAACACTGAAGCTTTCTTT. Its translation is CASSETLQGARNTEAFF.